The 30 T cell receptor beta chains reported below all come from one sample, sequenced in a study of cytomegalovirus exposure and HLA in healthy donors. The repertoire was sequenced with immunoSEQ multiplex PCR; TCRdb's copy has only in-frame clones and lacks some. Among some 230,000 clones listed, 80% to 95% were seen once. The sample comprised PBMCs. Receptors were obtained from a young woman in good health and CMV-seronegative.

The chain recombines TRBV7-9 with TRBJ1-3, with 7 positions matching TRBD1. The germline gives CDR1 SEHNR, CDR2 FQNEAQ (reference sequence). This CDR3 has 18 residues. V lost 6 bases to trimming and J lost 0 bases; unmatched junction nucleotides: 14. In DNA, the CDR3 is TGTGCCAGCAGGTCCCTCCGGGACAGTGATTTCTCTGGAAACACCATATATTTT. This codes for CASRSLRDSDFSGNTIYF.

The chain joins TRBV9 to TRBJ1-1; D is possibly TRBD1 (5 bases). This CDR3 region has 14 residues. V was pared by 0 bases and J by 5 bases, with 11 bases between. CDR1 and CDR2 from the germline V gene are SGDLS and YYNGEE. CDR3 DNA: TGTGCCAGCAGCGTAGGGGGCGATAAGACTGAAGCTTTCTTT. This encodes CASSVGGDKTEAFF.

The chain links TRBV19 to TRBJ2-5, with a weak D call TRBD2 (5 bases). Germline V gene sequence: CDR1 LNHDA, CDR2 SQIVND (reference sequence). The ends were cut back, 5 bases at V and 8 bases at J, with 15 bases in the middle. This CDR3 is built from 13 residues. The DNA for the CDR3 is TGTGCCAGTAGTGCTCGGGGTAGGTCCACCCAGTACTTC. It encodes CASSARGRSTQYF.

The chain combines TRBV5-6 with TRBJ1-5; TRBD1 aligns across 8 bases. This CDR3 has 15 amino acids. V was clipped by 3 bases and J by 0 bases; unmatched bases: 2. The germline CDR1 and CDR2 sequences are SGHDT and YYEEEE. The CDR3 is CASSYDRGSNQPQHF. The CDR3 nucleotides are TGTGCCAGCAGCTACGACAGGGGTAGCAATCAGCCCCAGCATTTT.

V gene TRBV7-9 combines with J gene TRBJ1-3, with TRBD1 identical over 7 bases. The CDR3 is made up of 14 amino acids. The germline CDR1 and CDR2 sequences are SEHNR and FQNEAQ (reference sequence). Trimming cost V 5 bases and J 2 bases; bases outside gene matches: 3. As DNA, the CDR3 is TGTGCCAGCAGCCGTGACAGGGCTGGAAACACCATATATTTT. As protein: CASSRDRAGNTIYF.

This chain links TRBV11-2 with TRBJ2-2; 14 bases line up with TRBD2. With 4 bases clipped from V and 5 bases from J, the junction kept 9 bases outside the gene matches. Germline CDR1 SGHAT, CDR2 FQNNGV. The CDR3 runs to 18 residues. This chain's CDR3 is CASSSGLAGVGVTGELFF. For the CDR3, the DNA is TGTGCCAGCAGCTCGGGACTAGCGGGAGTTGGTGTAACCGGGGAGCTGTTTTTT.

The V gene is TRBV6-5, the J gene TRBJ1-2; tentative D call: TRBD1 (5 bases). With 5 bases removed from V and 5 bases from J, the gap between germline ends came to 12 bases. The germline gives CDR1 MNHEY, CDR2 SVGAGI. The CDR3 sequence is 13 residues long. The CDR3 region is CASSRRVGYGYTF. The DNA of the CDR3 is TGTGCCAGCAGTCGCAGGGTGGGGTATGGCTACACCTTC.

The chain employs TRBV18 and TRBJ1-1, with D maybe TRBD1 (5 bases). CDR3 size: 14 residues. V shed 4 bases and J shed 4 bases, with 13 bases lying between them. CDR1 is KGHSH, CDR2 LQKENI, per germline. This CDR3 is CASSRQKDGTEAFF. The CDR3 nucleotides read TGTGCCAGCTCACGACAGAAGGATGGCACTGAAGCTTTCTTT.

V and J are TRBV19 and TRBJ1-5; 8 bases map to TRBD1. V was pared by 5 bases and J by 3 bases, with 9 bases of the junction left unmatched. The CDR3 sequence is 16 residues long. Germline CDR1 and CDR2: LNHDA and SQIVND (reference sequence). The CDR3 DNA is TGTGCCAGTAGTCTACTAAGACAGGGGTACAATCAGCCCCAGCATTTT. Translation: CASSLLRQGYNQPQHF.

The chain couples TRBV5-4 to TRBJ2-7, with 7 bases aligning to TRBD2. The CDR3 has 15 amino acids. Germline-derived CDR1 and CDR2 are SGHNT and YYREEE (reference sequence). V lost 5 bases, J lost 5 bases, and 13 bases stayed unmatched. The CDR3, as DNA: TGTGCCAGCAGTCCCCCCTTAGGACTAGAGAACGAGCAGTACTTC. Translated, it gives CASSPPLGLENEQYF.

This clone was seen ten or more times. The CDR3 here is CAWTPGGYGYTF. CDR3 sequence (DNA): TGTGCCTGGACTCCGGGGGGCTATGGCTACACCTTC. This chain uses TRBV30 with TRBJ1-2; D perhaps matches TRBD1 (5 bases). In germline, CDR1 is GTSNPN, CDR2 SVGIG (reference sequence). The CDR3 is made up of 12 amino acids. V gave up 4 bases and J gave up 4 bases, with 10 bases separating them.

The chain is built from TRBV27 and TRBJ2-7, with D unclear. CDR1 is MNHEY and CDR2 is SMNVEV in the germline V gene (reference sequence). The V and J ends lost 2 bases and 7 bases respectively, with 12 bases between them. The CDR3 totals 13 residues. CDR3 region: CASSLAVRQEQYF. The CDR3 bases are TGTGCCAGCAGTTTAGCCGTCCGACAAGAGCAGTACTTC.

The J gene is TRBJ2-3, the V gene TRBV20-1; D unclear. This CDR3 is 11 amino acids long. Germline V gene sequence: CDR1 DFQATT, CDR2 SNEGSKA (reference sequence). V lost 4 bases and J lost 6, with 8 bases in between. The CDR3, as DNA: TGCAGTGCTAACCAGAAGGATACGCAGTATTTT. Encoded protein: CSANQKDTQYF.

The chain couples TRBV20-1 to TRBJ2-7, with 8 bases that match TRBD1. With V trimmed by 3 bases and J by 12 bases, 7 bases remained unmatched. Looked up from germline, CDR1 is DFQATT and CDR2 is SNEGSKA (reference sequence). This CDR3 has 11 amino acids. Here the CDR3 reads CSARARGRRYF. CDR3 bases: TGCAGTGCTAGGGCCAGGGGGCGGCGGTACTTC.

The rearrangement links TRBV4-2 to TRBJ1-2; D uncertain. The V gene's germline CDR1 is LGHNA and CDR2 YNFKEQ. The CDR3 length is 14 residues. The V gene lost 0 bases and the J gene lost 3 bases, with 8 bases spanning the gap. CDR3 protein: CASSQEAGDYGYTF. DNA for the CDR3: TGTGCCAGCAGCCAAGAAGCTGGAGACTATGGCTACACCTTC.

This clone has only one observation. This chain connects TRBV6-6 to TRBJ2-1, with 7 bases fitting TRBD2. This CDR3 is 15 amino acids long. The V segment lost 5 bases and the J segment 6 bases; nucleotides outside the gene matches: 10. Looked up from germline, CDR1 is MNHNY and CDR2 is SVGAGI (reference sequence). The CDR3 spells CASSPSGMVSNEQFF. The DNA of the CDR3 is TGTGCCAGCAGTCCGAGCGGGATGGTCTCCAATGAGCAGTTCTTC.

This chain uses TRBV6-5 with TRBJ2-5; weak D call: TRBD1 (6 bases). Per germline, CDR1 MNHEY and CDR2 SVGAGI. The ends were cut back, 3 bases at V and 4 bases at J, with 18 bases in the middle. The CDR3 is 16 amino acids. In DNA, the CDR3 is TGTGCCAGCAGTTATGTGGCAGGGGCCCCGGGAGAGACCCAGTACTTC. Its translation is CASSYVAGAPGETQYF.

This rearrangement joins TRBV18 to TRBJ2-7; D remains unclear. Germline loops: CDR1 KGHSH, CDR2 LQKENI. CDR3 length: 12 residues. The V end lost 3 bases, the J end lost 2 bases, and 5 bases lay between the germline ends. CDR3 in amino acids: CASSPLPYEQYF. In DNA, the CDR3 is TGTGCCAGCTCACCCCTCCCCTACGAGCAGTACTTC.

The chain recombines TRBV4-1 with TRBJ2-7; D possibly corresponds to TRBD2 (5 bases). Per the germline V gene, CDR1 is MGHRA and CDR2 is YSYEKL. Trimming took 1 base from V and 7 from J, leaving 14 bases between them. The CDR3 extends over 14 amino acids. The DNA of the CDR3 is TGCGCCAGCAGCCAAGTTGAGGGCAGGCGGGAGCAGTACTTC. The encoded protein is CASSQVEGRREQYF.

This clone was observed once. The chain recombines TRBV7-2 with TRBJ2-7; possibly TRBD2 for D (6 bases). The V and J ends lost 1 base and 2 bases respectively, with 18 bases between them. This CDR3 contains 17 residues. The germline V gene has CDR1 SGHTA and CDR2 FQGNSA. In DNA, the CDR3 is TGTGCCAGCAGCTTAGTGGGTGGGGCGGGGATTGCCTACGAGCAGTACTTC. It is translated as CASSLVGGAGIAYEQYF.

This chain links TRBV14 with TRBJ1-6; tentative D call: TRBD1 (5 bases). Germline V gives CDR1 SGHDN, CDR2 FVKESK. The CDR3 is 15 amino acids. With 4 bases removed from V and 4 bases from J, the gap between germline ends came to 11 bases. The CDR3 nucleotides are TGTGCCAGCAGCCTCCGGACACCTTATAATTCACCCCTCCACTTT. This translates into CASSLRTPYNSPLHF.

The V and J genes are TRBV29-1 and TRBJ2-5; D is uncertain. The V and J ends lost 4 bases and 8 bases respectively, with 8 bases between them. This CDR3 is 10 amino acids long. Germline-derived CDR1 and CDR2 are SQVTM and ANQGSEA. The CDR3 loop is CSVGYLTQYF. CDR3 nucleotides: TGCAGCGTTGGGTACCTAACCCAGTACTTC. The complete variable domain, with remaining parts taken from reference TRBV29-1 and TRBJ2-5, reads SAVISQKPSRDICQRGTSLTIQCQVDSQVTMMFWYRQQPGQSLTLIATANQGSEATYESGFVIDKFPISRPNLTFSTLTVSNMSPEDSSIYLCSVGYLTQYFGPGTRLLVL.

The CDR3 nucleotides are TGTGCCAGCAGTGAAGGAAGGCAGGGTATAGAGACCCAGTACTTC. Protein product: CASSEGRQGIETQYF. This chain connects TRBV6-1 to TRBJ2-5; D possibly corresponds to TRBD1 (5 bases). Germline-derived CDR1 and CDR2 are MNHNS and SASEGT. This CDR3 comprises 15 residues. V gave up 1 base and J gave up 4 bases, with 13 bases separating them.

This chain connects TRBV30 to TRBJ2-7, with 7 bases lining up with TRBD2. CDR3 size: 12 residues. After removal of 5 bases from V and 2 bases from J, the junction contained 3 bases not matched to a gene. Germline values: CDR1 GTSNPN, CDR2 SVGIG (reference sequence). CDR3 residues: CAWASGPYEQYF. The CDR3, as DNA: TGTGCCTGGGCTAGCGGACCCTACGAGCAGTACTTC. The complete variable domain, with remaining parts taken from reference TRBV30 and TRBJ2-7, reads SQTIHQWPATLVQPVGSPLSLECTVEGTSNPNLYWYRQAAGRGLQLLFYSVGIGQISSEVPQNLSASRPQDRQFILSSKKLLLSDSGFYLCAWASGPYEQYFGPGTRLTVT.

The rearrangement uses TRBV12-5 and TRBJ2-7; possible D gene TRBD2, 5 bases. Germline V gene lookup returns CDR1 LGHNT and CDR2 FRNRAP. CDR3 length equals 15 residues. Trimming took off 1 base at V and 5 bases at J, with 15 bases between the two ends. In DNA form, the CDR3 reads TGTGCTAGTGGTTTGGCCGGCCCGGAGGTGCACGAGCAGTACTTC. It translates to CASGLAGPEVHEQYF.

The chain has TRBV27 and TRBJ2-7; TRBD1 might be the D (6 bases). The CDR3 runs 14 residues. Germline loops: CDR1 MNHEY, CDR2 SMNVEV (reference sequence). The germline V and J ends were trimmed by 2 bases and 0 bases, with 8 bases remaining between them. CDR3 in DNA: TGTGCCAGCAGTTTAAGGACAGACTCCTACGAGCAGTACTTC. Translated, it gives CASSLRTDSYEQYF.

A single count supports this clone. The chain carries TRBV6-1 and TRBJ2-7; TRBD2 might be the D (6 bases). Looked up from germline, CDR1 is MNHNS and CDR2 is SASEGT. V was cut by 8 bases and J by 2 bases, with 16 bases left in between. The CDR3 runs to 14 residues. The CDR3 spells CASVVAGRPYEQYF. In DNA, the CDR3 is TGTGCCAGCGTTGTTGCGGGACGCCCCTACGAGCAGTACTTC.

The rearrangement links TRBV14 to TRBJ2-7; D possibly corresponds to TRBD2 (7 bases). V gave up 0 bases and J gave up 4 bases, with 16 bases separating them. Germline CDR1 reads SGHDN; CDR2 reads FVKESK. CDR3 length: 16 amino acids. CDR3 sequence: CASSQDRGAIIYEQYF. CDR3 bases: TGTGCCAGCAGCCAAGATCGGGGGGCTATTATATACGAGCAGTACTTC.

The J gene is TRBJ2-5, the V gene TRBV14; TRBD2 is a possible D gene (5 bases). This CDR3 has 16 residues. V lost 1 base and J 5 bases, leaving 17 bases between the germline ends. Germline V gene data show CDR1 as SGHDN and CDR2 as FVKESK. DNA for the CDR3: TGTGCCAGCAGCCAAGGTTACAGAGCAACGGGGGAGACCCAGTACTTC. It codes for CASSQGYRATGETQYF.

This chain uses TRBV7-2 with TRBJ2-7, with a tentative D call TRBD2 (5 bases). The CDR3 runs 16 residues. With 3 bases removed from V and 3 bases from J, the gap between germline ends came to 18 bases. Looked up from germline, CDR1 is SGHTA and CDR2 is FQGNSA. CDR3 amino acids: CASSLMSGLSFYEQYF. For the CDR3, the DNA is TGTGCCAGCAGCTTGATGTCAGGACTCTCCTTCTACGAGCAGTACTTC. Based on the CDR3 plus reference TRBV7-2 and TRBJ2-7, the full variable domain is GAGVSQSPSNKVTEKGKDVELRCDPISGHTALYWYRQSLGQGLEFLIYFQGNSAPDKSGLPSDRFSAERTGGSVSTLTIQRTQQEDSAVYLCASSLMSGLSFYEQYFGPGTRLTVT.